This T cell receptor beta chain is drawn from a study of circulating CD8 cells and anti-PD-1 response in melanoma. Live CD3+CD8+TCRalphabeta+ cells were sorted into four subsets by PD-1 and/or TIGIT. This clonotype was counted between two and nine times. Each library started from about 14 ng of total RNA using the QIAseq Immune Repertoire TCR panel. TCRdb reanalysed the reads using MiXCR and keeps one entry per CDR3 protein. The repertoire holds several hundred distinct CDR3 sequences, 11% seen once, with roughly 63% in the top ten. Source: CD8+ T cells from PBMCs, taken at baseline or after one month of anti-PD-1 therapy (not recorded which). This TCR derives from a human donor with melanoma.

The CDR3 DNA reads TGTGCCAGTAGTATAGCTCCGGGACACTACTACGAGCAGTACTTC. As protein: CASSIAPGHYYEQYF. The chain has TRBV19 and TRBJ2-7, with TRBD1 as a possible D gene (6 bases). This CDR3 spans 15 amino acids. The V end lost 1 base, the J end lost 3 bases, and 13 bases lay between the germline ends. Germline V CDR1 and CDR2: LNHDA, SQIVND (reference sequence).